This T cell receptor (beta chain) was identified during a study of blood T cells in healthy people across ages. The authors ran a second PCR of roughly 6 to 12 cycles using a sample-barcoded 5' primer and a J-beta primer mix. A tag from a template-switch adaptor with 12 random nucleotides marked each cDNA molecule. In TCRdb, the 5' RACE reads were re-called with MiXCR into one record per CDR3 protein. The repertoire holds over 1,200,000 distinct CDR3 sequences, with approximately 59% as singletons. CDR3 length equals 14 residues. V dropped 3 bases and J dropped 4 bases, with 12 bases sitting between them. CDR1 is MRHNA, CDR2 SNTAGT, per germline. Study-level points and caveats: Roughly linear age-related decline in beta diversity appeared, significant by age around 36. Considered underestimates were the diversity estimates obtained from one million T cells.

A word on this clonotype: Its antigen is still unknown.

Donors were healthy Caucasian individuals from Russia aged about 6 to 95. The chain carries TRBV6-4 and TRBJ1-1; D possibly corresponds to TRBD1 (5 bases). Material: blood. This TCR was recovered from a man between 18 and 29 years old in good health. The CDR3: CASSEWGVGTEAFF. CDR3 DNA: TGTGCCAGCAGTGAGTGGGGCGTGGGCACTGAAGCTTTCTTT.